A selection of T cell receptor beta chains follows, all from one sample in a study of sequential checkpoint blockade in melanoma. Sequenced by immunoSEQ multiplex PCR; TCRdb stores in-frame clones only, minus some. This sample carries around 1,400 clones, about a fifth of them seen once, and the ten largest clones take 12%. The specimen comprised tumor tissue (inferred from file names), sampled from a patient given nivolumab and ipilimumab in sequence. The receptor set was obtained from a human donor with melanoma. The CDR3 runs from the conserved cysteine through the conserved F or W. The D gene is left open where the match is weak. Expanded clones are given a class, and other clones once, few, many or no size at all.

TRBD1	TRBV18	.	TRBJ1-1	CASSPLQGTEAFF	TGTGCCAGCTCACCATTACAGGGGACTGAAGCTTTCTTT
TRBD1	TRBV18	large	TRBJ1-2	CASKPGQNYGYTF	TGTGCCAGCAAGCCGGGACAGAACTATGGCTACACCTTC
TRBD2	TRBV18	.	TRBJ2-1	CASSPTSGDGNEQFF	TGTGCCAGCTCACCGACTAGCGGGGACGGAAATGAGCAGTTCTTC
TRBD2	TRBV19	.	TRBJ2-7	CASSMTSGNYEQYF	TGTGCCAGTAGTATGACTAGCGGGAACTACGAGCAGTACTTC
TRBD1	TRBV11-3	medium-sized	TRBJ2-6	CASSSTQTGSSGANVLTF	TGTGCCAGCAGTTCAACCCAGACAGGGTCCTCTGGGGCCAACGTCCTGACTTTC
.	TRBV11-3	.	TRBJ2-4	CASSLQGYGNIQYF	TGTGCCAGCAGCTTACAAGGATACGGAAACATTCAGTACTTC
TRBD1	TRBV5-1	.	TRBJ1-2	CASSTGTGVPYGYTF	TGCGCCAGCAGCACAGGGACAGGGGTCCCCTATGGCTACACCTTC
.	TRBV4-1	medium-sized	TRBJ2-7	CASSPQVGMVYEQYF	TGCGCCAGCAGCCCCCAGGTAGGGATGGTTTACGAGCAGTACTTC
.	TRBV11-3	large	TRBJ1-2	CASSLAYQVWEGYTF	TGTGCCAGCAGCTTGGCTTATCAGGTCTGGGAGGGCTACACCTTC
.	TRBV1	few	TRBJ2-7	CASSQGQSFSIYEQYF	TGCGCCAGCAGCCAAGGGCAAAGTTTTTCGATCTACGAGCAGTACTTC
TRBD1	TRBV6-4	few	TRBJ1-2	CASTMGQERLFYGYTF	TGTGCCAGCACCATGGGACAGGAGCGTTTATTCTATGGCTACACCTTC
.	TRBV11-3	few	TRBJ2-7	CASSLSPAGALLGQYF	TGTGCCAGCAGCTTGAGTCCGGCCGGGGCCCTCCTCGGGCAGTACTTC
TRBD2	TRBV4-1	medium-sized	TRBJ2-3	CASSQDRLAGAASTDTQYF	TGCGCCAGCAGCCAAGATAGACTAGCGGGAGCCGCTAGCACAGATACGCAGTATTTT
TRBD1	TRBV5-1	once	TRBJ1-2	CASSLGDRSNYGYTF	TGCGCCAGCAGCTTGGGGGACAGGTCTAACTATGGCTACACCTTC
TRBD2	TRBV5-1	once	TRBJ2-3	CASSLTSGLYTDTQYF	TGCGCCAGCAGTCTGACTAGCGGGTTGTACACAGATACGCAGTATTTT
.	TRBV28	few	TRBJ1-3	CASSFPDGQGGNTIYF	TGTGCCAGCAGTTTCCCCGACGGCCAAGGTGGAAACACCATATATTTT
TRBD2	TRBV28	.	TRBJ2-1	CASSLSRGGHNEQFF	TGTGCCAGCAGTTTATCTCGGGGAGGGCACAATGAGCAGTTCTTC
TRBD1	TRBV5-1	.	TRBJ2-3	CASSLAPGTGVTQYF	TGCGCCAGCAGCTTGGCCCCCGGGACAGGGGTCACGCAGTATTTT
.	TRBV11-3	few	TRBJ2-7	CASSYTRGVYEQYF	TGTGCCAGCAGCTACACCAGGGGAGTTTACGAGCAGTACTTC
TRBD2	TRBV6-8	.	TRBJ2-7	CASTNTGGYEQYF	TGTGCCAGCACCAATACCGGGGGGTACGAGCAGTACTTC
TRBD1	TRBV6-1	few	TRBJ2-4	CASSEATGGLGKTKNIQYF	TGTGCCAGCAGTGAAGCCACAGGGGGCCTGGGGAAAACCAAAAACATTCAGTACTTC
TRBD1	TRBV30	few	TRBJ1-1	CAWSRPDRENTEAFF	TGTGCCTGGAGTCGCCCGGACAGGGAGAACACTGAAGCTTTCTTT
.	TRBV23-1	few	TRBJ1-2	CASSQDRVTGYGYTF	TGCGCCAGCAGCCAAGATAGGGTGACAGGCTATGGCTACACCTTC
.	TRBV7-7	.	TRBJ2-3	CASSLVPGTYTQYF	TGTGCCAGCAGCTTAGTTCCCGGGACTTATACGCAGTATTTT
.	TRBV11-3	few	TRBJ1-1	CASSYIQVMNTEAFF	TGTGCCAGCAGTTACATACAGGTGATGAACACTGAAGCTTTCTTT
.	TRBV18	.	TRBJ1-2	CASSQGGSDVAIGYTF	TGTGCCAGCTCCCAGGGAGGGTCTGATGTCGCTATCGGCTACACCTTC
.	TRBV19	.	TRBJ2-7	CASSINREVENEQYF	TGTGCCAGTAGTATCAACAGGGAGGTCGAGAACGAGCAGTACTTC
TRBD1	TRBV25-1	few	TRBJ1-1	CASSKQGASTEAFF	TGTGCCAGCAGTAAGCAGGGGGCTAGTACTGAAGCTTTCTTT